One sample yielded the 7 T cell receptor beta chains listed below, sequenced in a study of cytomegalovirus exposure and HLA in healthy donors (dated by TCRdb to 2016 to 2017). The library was generated by the immunoSEQ multiplex PCR assay. A mixture of 60 forward primers for TCR Vbeta segments and 13 reverse primers for TCR Jbeta segments was used in the multiplex PCR. Not all clones reach the TCRdb copy of this immuneACCESS table, which keeps in-frame sequences only. Checked studies attribute under half of the gap to unresolved V genes and leave the rest unexplained. Here the sample has approximately 140,000 clones; 70% to 80% occur a single time. The top ten hold 1.6% of the sample. The sequenced material came from PBMCs. Receptors originate from a female donor in good health and CMV-seronegative.

The rearrangement joins TRBV6-1 to TRBJ2-7; D might be TRBD1 (6 bases). There are 15 residues in the CDR3. CDR1 is MNHNS, CDR2 SASEGT, per germline. The V gene lost 6 bases and the J gene lost 3 bases, with 18 bases spanning the gap. CDR3 nucleotides: TGTGCCAGCAGCCCTGCTCGGGACATTCGCTACGAGCAGTACTTC. Its translation is CASSPARDIRYEQYF.

V usage is TRBV5-1 and J usage is TRBJ1-2; 9 bases line up with TRBD1. The V segment lost 5 bases and the J segment 7 bases; nucleotides outside the gene matches: 6. The CDR3 is 13 amino acids. The germline CDR1 and CDR2 sequences are SGHRS and YFSETQ. The DNA for the CDR3 is TGCGCCAGCAGAACCGGGACAGGGCTTGGCTACACCTTC. The encoded protein is CASRTGTGLGYTF. Full variable domain (remainder filled in from reference TRBV5-1 and TRBJ1-2): KAGVTQTPRYLIKTRGQQVTLSCSPISGHRSVSWYQQTPGQGLQFLFEYFSETQRNKGNFPGRFSGRQFSNSRSEMNVSTLELGDSALYLCASRTGTGLGYTFGSGTRLTVV.

This clone turned up a few times. J is TRBJ2-3 and V is TRBV11-3; no clear D. The V gene lost 8 bases and the J gene lost 2 bases, with 8 bases spanning the gap. The CDR3 is made up of 12 amino acids. From germline, CDR1 is SGHNT and CDR2 YENEEA. CDR3: CASSANTDTQYF. CDR3 in DNA: TGTGCCAGCTCTGCTAACACAGATACGCAGTATTTT.

This rearrangement joins TRBV10-3 to TRBJ2-7; 13 positions agree with TRBD2. The length of the CDR3 is 18 residues. Per the germline V gene, CDR1 is ENHRY and CDR2 is SYGVKD. Losses at the gene ends were 6 bases for V and 2 bases for J; bases not matched to a gene: 13. The CDR3 DNA is TGTGCCATCAGACCGGGACTAGCGGGGTCCATCTCGCCCTACGAGCAGTACTTC. It is translated as CAIRPGLAGSISPYEQYF.

This clone was detected only once. This chain uses TRBV28 with TRBJ1-2; D may be TRBD1 (6 bases). The CDR3 covers 14 residues. Germline values: CDR1 MDHEN, CDR2 SYDVKM. The germline V and J ends were trimmed by 7 bases and 5 bases, with 17 bases remaining between them. CDR3 in amino acids: CASTASGGWYGYTF. In nucleotides, the CDR3 is TGTGCCAGCACCGCATCTGGGGGCTGGTATGGCTACACCTTC.

The V and J genes are TRBV30 and TRBJ2-3, with TRBD2 as a possible D gene (6 bases). Trimming shortened V by 4 bases and J by 1 base, and 21 bases separated the two germline ends. Germline values: CDR1 GTSNPN, CDR2 SVGIG (reference sequence). This CDR3 contains 17 residues. The DNA of the CDR3 is TGTGCCTGGATAGGGACCGGGACTTTAACTGGCACAGATACGCAGTATTTT. Translation gives CAWIGTGTLTGTDTQYF.

This clone was detected only a few times. The chain couples TRBV6-1 to TRBJ2-7; 8 nucleotides align to TRBD1. Looked up from germline, CDR1 is MNHNS and CDR2 is SASEGT. The junction had 9 bases not matched to a gene; V was cut back by 7 bases and J by 1 base. CDR3 length equals 15 residues. Here the CDR3 reads CASISGGTGSYEQYF. The CDR3 nucleotides read TGTGCCAGCATCTCTGGTGGGACAGGATCCTACGAGCAGTACTTC.